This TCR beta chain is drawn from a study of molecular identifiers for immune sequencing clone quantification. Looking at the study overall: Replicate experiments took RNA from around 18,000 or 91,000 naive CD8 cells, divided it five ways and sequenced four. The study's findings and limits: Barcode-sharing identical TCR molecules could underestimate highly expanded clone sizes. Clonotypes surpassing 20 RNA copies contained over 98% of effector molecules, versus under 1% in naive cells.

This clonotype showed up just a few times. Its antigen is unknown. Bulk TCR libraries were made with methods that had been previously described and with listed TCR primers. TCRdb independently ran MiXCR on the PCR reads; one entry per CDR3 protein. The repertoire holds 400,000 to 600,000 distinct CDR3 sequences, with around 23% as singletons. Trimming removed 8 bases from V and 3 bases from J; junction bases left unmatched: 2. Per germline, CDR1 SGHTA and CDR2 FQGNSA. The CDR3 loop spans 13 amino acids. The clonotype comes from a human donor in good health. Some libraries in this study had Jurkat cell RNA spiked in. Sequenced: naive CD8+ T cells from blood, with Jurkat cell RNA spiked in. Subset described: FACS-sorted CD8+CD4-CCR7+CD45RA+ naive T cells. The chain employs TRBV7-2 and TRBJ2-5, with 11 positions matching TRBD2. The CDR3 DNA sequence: TGTGCCAGCGGGGGACTAGCGGAAGAGACCCAGTACTTC. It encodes CASGGLAEETQYF.